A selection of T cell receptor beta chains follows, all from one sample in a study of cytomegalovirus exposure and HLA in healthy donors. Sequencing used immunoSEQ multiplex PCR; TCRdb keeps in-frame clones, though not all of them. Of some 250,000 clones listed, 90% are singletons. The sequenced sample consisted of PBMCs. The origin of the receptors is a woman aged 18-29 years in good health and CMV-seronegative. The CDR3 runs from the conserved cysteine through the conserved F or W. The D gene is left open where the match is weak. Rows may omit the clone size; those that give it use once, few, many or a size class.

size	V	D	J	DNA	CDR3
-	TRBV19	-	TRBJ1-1	TGTGCCAGCGATGGACAGAACATGAACACTGAAGCTTTCTTT	CASDGQNMNTEAFF
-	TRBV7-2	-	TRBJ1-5	TGTGCCAGCAGCCCAGGGTTATATAGCAATCAGCCCCAGCATTTT	CASSPGLYSNQPQHF
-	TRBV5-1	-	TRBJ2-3	TGCGCCAGCAGCTTGGCTGCGGGGCCCACAGATACGCAGTATTTT	CASSLAAGPTDTQYF
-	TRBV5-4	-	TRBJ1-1	TGTGCCAGCAGCCACGGACAAGTAAACACTGAAGCTTTCTTT	CASSHGQVNTEAFF
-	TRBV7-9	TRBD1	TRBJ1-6	TGTGCCAGCAGCTTTAGACAGGGGGACGATTCACCCCTCCACTTT	CASSFRQGDDSPLHF
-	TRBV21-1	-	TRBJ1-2	TGTGCCAGCAGCAATCAGGCAGGGGGGTATGGCTACACCTTC	CASSNQAGGYGYTF
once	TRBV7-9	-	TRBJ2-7	TGTGCCAGCAGCTCAGGGTTCGAGCAGTACTTC	CASSSGFEQYF
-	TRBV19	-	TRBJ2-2	TGTGCCAGTAGTACCCGATGGGAGAATCCGGCGGGGAACACCGGGGAGCTGTTTTTT	CASSTRWENPAGNTGELFF
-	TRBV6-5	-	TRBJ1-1	TGTGCCAGCAGCTTGAACAGTGAAGCTTTCTTT	CASSLNSEAFF
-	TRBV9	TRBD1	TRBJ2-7	TGTGCCAGCAGCGTAGACAGGGGGCACGAGCAGTACTTC	CASSVDRGHEQYF
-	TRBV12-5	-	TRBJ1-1	TGTGCTAGTGGCACGGGAGCAGGGAAAGACACTGAAGCTTTCTTT	CASGTGAGKDTEAFF
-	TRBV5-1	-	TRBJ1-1	TGCGCCAGCAGCTTGTATTCGGAGGGGACTGAAGCTTTCTTT	CASSLYSEGTEAFF
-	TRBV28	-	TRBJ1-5	TGTGCCAGCAGTTTTGCAGAAGCGGAGAATCAGCCCCAGCATTTT	CASSFAEAENQPQHF
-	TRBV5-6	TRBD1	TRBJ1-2	TGTGCCAGCAGCCGTGGACCGGGACAGGGACCGGTCTATGGCTACACCTTC	CASSRGPGQGPVYGYTF
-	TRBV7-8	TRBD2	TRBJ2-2	TGTGCCAGCAGCTTAGTCCTAGCGGGGGTTGCGAACACCGGGGAGCTGTTTTTT	CASSLVLAGVANTGELFF
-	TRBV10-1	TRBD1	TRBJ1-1	TGCGCCAGCAAGGGGACAGGGGAGTCGACTTTCTTT	CASKGTGESTFF
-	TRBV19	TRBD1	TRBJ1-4	TGTGCCAGTAGGACAGGGTACCATAATGAAAAACTGTTTTTT	CASRTGYHNEKLFF
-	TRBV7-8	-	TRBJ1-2	TGTGCCAGCAGCCCATACATCTATGGCTACACCTTC	CASSPYIYGYTF
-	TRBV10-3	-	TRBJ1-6	TGTGCCGCCCGGACAGCCCCAACATCAAATTCACCCCTCCACTTT	CAARTAPTSNSPLHF
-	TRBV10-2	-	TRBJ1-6	TGCGCCAGCAGGCGTCAGGTCTCCTATAATTCACCCCTCCACTTT	CASRRQVSYNSPLHF
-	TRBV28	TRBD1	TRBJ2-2	TGTGCCAGCAGTTCCTCAGGGGGCGGGGAGCTGTTTTTT	CASSSSGGGELFF
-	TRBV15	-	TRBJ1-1	TGTGCCACCAGCGCGGGACGGTTGAACACTGAAGCTTTCTTT	CATSAGRLNTEAFF
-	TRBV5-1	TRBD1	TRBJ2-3	TGCGCCAGCAGCTTGGCGCCGGGACAGGGCTACGTGGGGGATACGCAGTATTTT	CASSLAPGQGYVGDTQYF
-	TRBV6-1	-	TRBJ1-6	TGTGCCAGCCGGGACACACAGTTCCATTCACCCCTCCACTTT	CASRDTQFHSPLHF
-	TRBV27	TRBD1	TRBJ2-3	TGTGCCAGCAGTTCGTTAATGGGACAGGCGGCGAGTAGAGATACGCAGTATTTT	CASSSLMGQAASRDTQYF
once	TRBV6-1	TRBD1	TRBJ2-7	TGTGCCAGCAGTGAATTGGCGACAGGGGTAGCGCAGTACTTC	CASSELATGVAQYF
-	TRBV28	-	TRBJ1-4	TGTGCCAGCAGTCCCCCGGACGCAAATAACCCCAGGAGGGAAAAACTGTTTTTT	CASSPPDANNPRREKLFF
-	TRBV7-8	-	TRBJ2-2	TGTGCCAGCAGCTCCGTACAGGGACCCACCGGGGAGCTGTTTTTT	CASSSVQGPTGELFF
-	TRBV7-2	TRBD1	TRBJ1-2	TGTGCCAGCAGCCCCGACAGGGAAGGCTACACCTTC	CASSPDREGYTF
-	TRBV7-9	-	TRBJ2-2	TGTGCCAGCAGCTCGTGGGGATCCCTTAGGGGAGGCGGGGAGCTGTTTTTT	CASSSWGSLRGGGELFF
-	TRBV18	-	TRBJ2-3	TGTGCCAGCTCAGCGGGACTCACTAGCACAGATACGCAGTATTTT	CASSAGLTSTDTQYF
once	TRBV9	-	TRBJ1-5	TGTGCCAGCAGCGACAGTATCACCAGGAGCAATCAGCCCCAGCATTTT	CASSDSITRSNQPQHF